A selection of T cell receptor beta chains follows, all from one sample in a study of blood T cell repertoires in COVID-19. Only in-frame clones appear in the TCRdb table, and some are missing; sequencing was by immunoSEQ multiplex PCR. The data show approximately 500,000 clones, with about 89% seen just once and 7.8% held by the top ten. The sequenced sample consisted of peripheral blood. These TCRs come from a woman between 45 and 60 years old with COVID-19, enrolled during active disease. CDR3s include the opening cysteine and the closing phenylalanine or tryptophan. A D gene is named only where the DNA matches it firmly. Clone size is given for some rows only: seen once, a few or many times, or a class if the clone is expanded.

>TRBJ1-3|.|.|TRBV5-1
CASSGSPGNTIYF
TGCGCCAGTTCGGGATCCCCTGGAAACACCATATATTTT
>TRBJ1-1|TRBD1|.|TRBV11-2
CASSPLTGGATEAFF
TGTGCCAGCAGCCCCCTAACAGGGGGCGCGACTGAAGCTTTCTTT
>TRBJ2-3|.|.|TRBV24-1
CATGQYTDTQYF
TGTGCCACCGGACAGTACACAGATACGCAGTATTTT
>TRBJ2-1|.|.|TRBV24-1
CATSDLGGASYNEQFF
TGTGCCACCAGTGATTTGGGCGGGGCCTCCTACAATGAGCAGTTCTTC
>TRBJ1-1|TRBD1|.|TRBV9
CASSVEGQLNTEAFF
TGTGCCAGCAGCGTAGAGGGACAGCTGAACACTGAAGCTTTCTTT
>TRBJ2-1|.|.|TRBV9
CASSVAPTGGNEQFF
TGTGCCAGCAGCGTAGCTCCGACTGGGGGGAATGAGCAGTTCTTC
>TRBJ1-5|TRBD1|.|TRBV6-5
CASRGQGRQPQHF
TGTGCCAGCAGAGGACAGGGCCGGCAGCCCCAGCATTTT
>TRBJ1-1|.|.|TRBV18
CASSAADRSEAFF
TGTGCCAGCTCCGCCGCCGACAGGTCTGAAGCTTTCTTT
>TRBJ1-1|.|once|TRBV5-1
CASHDTANTEAFF
TGCGCCAGCCACGACACCGCGAACACTGAAGCTTTCTTT
>TRBJ2-7|TRBD2|.|TRBV3-1/TRBV3-2
CASSQGLAVYEQYF
TGTGCCAGCAGCCAAGGACTAGCGGTCTACGAGCAGTACTTC
>TRBJ2-3|.|.|TRBV15
CATSRDGASDTQYF
TGTGCCACCAGCAGAGATGGGGCATCAGATACGCAGTATTTT
>TRBJ2-2|.|.|TRBV19
CASSIAHRKGTNTGELFF
TGTGCCAGTAGTATTGCCCATCGCAAGGGGACGAACACCGGGGAGCTGTTTTTT
>TRBJ1-1|.|.|TRBV20-1
CSARAVTEAFF
TGCAGTGCTAGAGCCGTCACTGAAGCTTTCTTT
>TRBJ1-5|.|.|TRBV5-6
CASSPGGIDPQHF
TGTGCCAGCAGCCCGGGGGGGATCGACCCCCAGCATTTT
>TRBJ1-3|.|once|TRBV6-6
CASSYSSNTIYF
TGTGCCAGCAGTTACTCGAGCAACACCATATATTTT
>TRBJ1-1|.|.|TRBV6-1
CASSEESGGNTEAFF
TGTGCCAGCAGTGAAGAGTCCGGAGGGAACACTGAAGCTTTCTTT
>TRBJ2-6|.|.|TRBV4-2
CASSQERQDSSGANVLTF
TGTGCCAGCAGCCAGGAACGACAGGACTCCTCTGGGGCCAACGTCCTGACTTTC
>TRBJ1-6|.|.|TRBV5-1
CASRSTGENSPLHF
TGCGCCAGCAGATCGACAGGAGAAAATTCACCCCTCCACTTT
>TRBJ2-7|TRBD1|.|TRBV11-3
CASSMTGVASYEQYF
TGTGCCAGCAGCATGACAGGGGTTGCCTCCTACGAGCAGTACTTC
>TRBJ2-3|.|.|TRBV7-2
CASSFLGGDSTDTQYF
TGTGCCAGCAGCTTTCTTGGCGGGGATAGCACAGATACGCAGTATTTT
>TRBJ1-6|.|.|TRBV7-6
CASSLDRNSPLHF
TGTGCCAGCAGCTTAGATCGGAATTCACCCCTCCACTTT
>TRBJ1-5|.|.|TRBV6-5
CASSRDGAESRHF
TGTGCCAGCAGTCGCGATGGGGCGGAGTCCCGGCATTTT
>TRBJ1-2|.|once|TRBV11-2
CASSLGPGPTYGYTF
TGTGCCAGCAGCTTAGGACCAGGGCCTACCTATGGCTACACCTTC
>TRBJ2-7|.|.|TRBV5-1
CASSLESRGSYEQYF
TGCGCCAGCAGCTTGGAGAGCAGGGGCTCCTACGAGCAGTACTTC
>TRBJ1-6|TRBD1|.|TRBV28
CASSTSRGAYNSPLHF
TGTGCCAGCAGTACATCCAGGGGGGCATATAATTCACCCCTCCACTTT
>TRBJ2-2|.|.|TRBV18
CASSPGVRGGGELFF
TGTGCCAGCTCACCTGGAGTTCGCGGCGGCGGGGAGCTGTTTTTT
>TRBJ1-1|.|.|TRBV6-5
CASSPSGSTEAFF
TGTGCCAGCAGTCCCTCCGGGAGCACTGAAGCTTTCTTT
>TRBJ2-3|.|.|TRBV9
CASSLMTGGGFTDTQYF
TGTGCCAGCAGCCTAATGACAGGCGGCGGTTTCACAGATACGCAGTATTTT
>TRBJ1-6|TRBD1|.|TRBV7-6
CASSLNRGNNSPLHF
TGTGCCAGCAGCTTGAACAGGGGGAATAATTCACCCCTCCACTTT
>TRBJ2-5|.|.|TRBV19
CASATDSEETQYF
TGTGCCAGTGCAACGGACAGTGAAGAGACCCAGTACTTC
>TRBJ1-2|TRBD1|.|TRBV19
CASSMPWQGGGYTF
TGTGCCAGTAGTATGCCCTGGCAGGGGGGTGGCTACACCTTC
>TRBJ1-1|.|few|TRBV6-1
CASSETLNTEAFF
TGTGCCAGCAGTGAGACACTGAACACTGAAGCTTTCTTT
>TRBJ2-7|TRBD1|.|TRBV18
CASSPGTEEREQYF
TGTGCCAGCTCACCCGGGACAGAGGAGCGGGAGCAGTACTTC
>TRBJ1-3|.|.|TRBV30
CALESGAGNTIYF
TGTGCGTTGGAATCCGGGGCTGGAAACACCATATATTTT
>TRBJ1-3|.|.|TRBV12-5
CASGQSSSGNTIYF
TGTGCTAGTGGACAGTCCAGCTCTGGAAACACCATATATTTT
>TRBJ1-1|.|.|TRBV5-6
CASSLAGSLNTEAFF
TGTGCCAGCAGCTTGGCCGGGTCCCTGAACACTGAAGCTTTCTTT
>TRBJ2-3|TRBD1|.|TRBV12-5
CASGLARQGSSTDTQYF
TGTGCTAGTGGTTTGGCCCGACAGGGCTCTAGCACAGATACGCAGTATTTT
>TRBJ1-4|.|.|TRBV9
CASSDPSRAGNEKLFF
TGTGCCAGCAGCGATCCGAGCAGGGCGGGAAATGAAAAACTGTTTTTT
>TRBJ2-5|TRBD1|.|TRBV6-6
CASSHNRGREETQYF
TGTGCCAGCAGTCACAACAGGGGGCGCGAAGAGACCCAGTACTTC
>TRBJ2-1|TRBD1|.|TRBV5-4
CASSAYDRGVSNEQFF
TGTGCCAGCAGCGCCTACGACAGGGGCGTTTCGAATGAGCAGTTCTTC
>TRBJ1-4|.|.|TRBV4-1
CASSQLPGEKLFF
TGCGCCAGCAGCCAACTCCCGGGGGAAAAACTGTTTTTT
>TRBJ1-1|.|once|TRBV5-1
CASSLTTGFRLEAFF
TGCGCCAGCAGCCTTACAACAGGGTTCAGGCTTGAAGCTTTCTTT
>TRBJ2-2|.|.|TRBV4-1
CASSQDRDGELFF
TGCGCCAGCAGCCAAGATCGCGATGGGGAGCTGTTTTTT
>TRBJ2-1|TRBD1|.|TRBV5-1
CASSSNRDRGYNEQFF
TGCGCCAGCAGCTCGAACCGGGACAGGGGGTACAATGAGCAGTTCTTC
>TRBJ2-5|.|.|TRBV6-5
CASSLGTSPRETQYF
TGTGCCAGCAGTCTCGGGACATCACCTAGGGAGACCCAGTACTTC
>TRBJ1-1|.|.|TRBV10-3
CAISAPGNEAFF
TGTGCCATCAGCGCCCCAGGGAATGAAGCTTTCTTT
>TRBJ2-6|TRBD2|.|TRBV4-2
CASSQGGGHLAGANVLTF
TGTGCCAGCAGCCAGGGCGGGGGGCATCTAGCTGGGGCCAACGTCCTGACTTTC
>TRBJ2-7|TRBD2|.|TRBV4-1
CASSTLPRQGQRGPSYEQYF
TGCGCCAGCAGCACCCTTCCGAGGCAGGGGCAGCGGGGGCCCTCCTACGAGCAGTACTTC
>TRBJ1-2|.|.|TRBV24-1
CATSDLDSTAGYTF
TGTGCCACCAGTGACCTGGACAGTACAGCTGGCTACACCTTC
>TRBJ1-4|.|.|TRBV7-2
CASSLGGNEKLFF
TGTGCCAGCAGCCTTGGGGGGAATGAAAAACTGTTTTTT
>TRBJ1-3|.|.|TRBV6-6
CASSYFFGGSGNTIYF
TGTGCCAGCAGTTATTTTTTCGGGGGCTCTGGAAACACCATATATTTT
>TRBJ1-1|.|.|TRBV18
CASSPPRFWRMNTEAFF
TGTGCCAGCTCACCACCGAGATTTTGGCGGATGAACACTGAAGCTTTCTTT
>TRBJ2-2|TRBD1|.|TRBV2
CASLTGTVTGELFF
TGTGCCAGCTTGACCGGGACAGTTACCGGGGAGCTGTTTTTT
>TRBJ1-3|TRBD1|.|TRBV5-1
CASSLHGQGSSGNTIYF
TGCGCCAGCAGCCTCCATGGACAGGGCTCCTCTGGAAACACCATATATTTT